The sequence of this T cell receptor (beta chain) was determined in a study of graft-versus-host responses after intestinal transplantation. Study-level points and caveats: Patients who carried graft-donor T cell macrochimerism also had high graft-versus-host to host-versus-graft clonal ratios in their allografts.

Some clones are missing from TCRdb's copy, which holds only in-frame ones; the method was immunoSEQ multiplex PCR. There are roughly 100,000 clones in the sample; around 91% occur only once, and roughly 0.2% lies in the top ten. This clone was found once. The antigen remains unidentified. V was pared by 4 bases and J by 2 bases, with 13 bases between. Germline V lookup: CDR1 SGHRS, CDR2 YFSETQ. The CDR3 runs to 15 residues. This clonotype originated in a human donor who was the organ donor for an intestinal transplant. The chain carries TRBV5-1 and TRBJ1-5; possible D gene TRBD1, 5 bases. Sequencing used unstimulated CD4+ T cells sorted from spleen or lymph node cells, obtained before transplant. CDR3 bases: TGCGCCAGCAGCCTCGGGGGGGGTCGCAATCAGCCCCAGCATTTT. Protein sequence: CASSLGGGRNQPQHF.